The 24 T cell receptor beta chains given below trace back to one sample, sequenced in a study of identifying expanded T cells in peripheral blood. The repertoire was sequenced with immunoSEQ multiplex PCR; TCRdb's copy has only in-frame clones and lacks some. The repertoire holds roughly 82,000 clones, with 84% as singletons. Specimen: blood. These TCRs come from a person aged 18-70 years in good health.

This rearrangement joins TRBV11-3 to TRBJ2-7; D unclear. The CDR3 totals 14 residues. CDR1 and CDR2 from the germline V gene are SGHNT and YENEEA. V lost 3 bases and J lost 2, with 11 bases in between. The chain's CDR3 is CASSFGSGPYEQYF. In nucleotides, the CDR3 is TGTGCCAGCAGCTTTGGGTCGGGTCCCTACGAGCAGTACTTC.

The chain combines TRBV5-1 with TRBJ2-7, with TRBD2 identical over 13 bases. With V trimmed by 4 bases and J by 5 bases, 9 bases remained unmatched. Germline V gives CDR1 SGHRS, CDR2 YFSETQ. The CDR3 consists of 16 residues. CDR3 sequence: CASSHGLAGVMDEQYF. CDR3 in DNA: TGCGCCAGCAGCCACGGACTAGCGGGAGTTATGGACGAGCAGTACTTC.

The genes are TRBV10-3 and TRBJ1-1, with unresolved D. Trimming took off 5 bases at V and 1 base at J, with 14 bases between the two ends. The CDR3 has 15 residues. Germline V gene data show CDR1 as ENHRY and CDR2 as SYGVKD. DNA for the CDR3: TGTGCCATCAGTCAGCGGAGGGAGTCGAACACTGAAGCTTTCTTT. Its translation is CAISQRRESNTEAFF.

The rearrangement uses TRBV7-2 and TRBJ1-1, with D unresolved. The CDR3 has 15 amino acids. CDR1 is SGHTA and CDR2 is FQGNSA in the germline V gene. V lost 1 base to trimming and J lost 0 bases, with 9 bases between them. This CDR3 reads CASSLGTYMNTEAFF. DNA for the CDR3: TGTGCCAGCAGCTTAGGTACTTACATGAACACTGAAGCTTTCTTT.

This clone was counted a single time. The rearrangement joins TRBV7-8 to TRBJ1-1; possibly TRBD1 for D (5 bases). From germline, CDR1 is SGHVS and CDR2 FQNEAQ. This CDR3 contains 17 residues. Trimming took off 4 bases at V and 3 bases at J, with 21 bases between the two ends. The CDR3 sequence is CASSWLSDSRGYTEAFF. CDR3 in DNA: TGTGCCAGCAGCTGGCTATCAGATTCGCGGGGGTACACTGAAGCTTTCTTT.

DNA of the CDR3: TGTGCCAGCAGGGGGGAGGGAATCTACGAGCAGTACTTC. Its translation is CASRGEGIYEQYF. This sequence joins TRBV28 and TRBJ2-7, with 7 bases that match TRBD2. The CDR3 contains 13 residues. V was pared by 6 bases and J by 3 bases, with 5 bases of the junction left unmatched. Germline values: CDR1 MDHEN, CDR2 SYDVKM. The complete variable domain, with remaining parts taken from reference TRBV28 and TRBJ2-7, reads DVKVTQSSRYLVKRTGEKVFLECVQDMDHENMFWYRQDPGLGLRLIYFSYDVKMKEKGDIPEGYSVSREKKERFSLILESASTNQTSMYLCASRGEGIYEQYFGPGTRLTVT.

V usage is TRBV11-3 and J usage is TRBJ2-3; 8 nucleotides agree with TRBD2. Germline CDR1 is SGHNT and CDR2 is YENEEA. V was clipped by 5 bases and J by 0 bases; unmatched bases: 7. This CDR3 has 16 amino acids. Here the CDR3 reads CASSPNSGTSTDTQYF. The CDR3 coding sequence is TGTGCCAGCAGCCCCAATAGCGGGACCAGCACAGATACGCAGTATTTT.

This clone was found once. The chain recombines TRBV10-2 with TRBJ2-3; TRBD1 matches at 9 bases. The CDR3 runs 16 residues. Germline-derived CDR1 and CDR2 are WSHSY and SAAADI. After removal of 4 bases from V and 2 bases from J, the junction contained 7 bases not matched to a gene. The CDR3 spells CASSAGQGIITDTQYF. CDR3 DNA: TGCGCCAGCAGTGCGGGACAGGGTATTATCACAGATACGCAGTATTTT.

This chain's CDR3 is CASSLSSLYGYTF. CDR3 sequence (DNA): TGTGCCAGCAGTTTGTCCAGCCTCTATGGCTACACCTTC. This chain connects TRBV28 to TRBJ1-2; D not resolved. V shed 3 bases and J shed 4 bases, with 9 bases lying between them. The CDR3 sequence is 13 residues long. Per germline, CDR1 MDHEN and CDR2 SYDVKM.

This rearrangement joins TRBV27 to TRBJ1-2; 9 nucleotides match TRBD1. The germline CDR1 and CDR2 sequences are MNHEY and SMNVEV (reference sequence). The CDR3 consists of 15 residues. V was clipped by 2 bases and J by 4 bases; unmatched bases: 5. The CDR3 protein is CASSLTGGPGYGYTF. CDR3 DNA: TGTGCCAGCAGTTTAACAGGGGGCCCGGGCTATGGCTACACCTTC.

This clone was detected a few times. The J gene is TRBJ2-7, the V gene TRBV5-1; possibly TRBD2 for D (5 bases). With 0 bases removed from V and 0 bases from J, the gap between germline ends came to 7 bases. There are 14 residues in the CDR3. The germline V gene encodes CDR1 SGHRS and CDR2 YFSETQ. CDR3 DNA: TGCGCCAGCAGCTTGGACCGGGGCTCCTACGAGCAGTACTTC. Translation: CASSLDRGSYEQYF.

This chain links TRBV28 with TRBJ2-1; D might be TRBD1 (5 bases). Germline V gene data show CDR1 as MDHEN and CDR2 as SYDVKM. V shed 2 bases and J shed 0 bases, with 14 bases lying between them. The CDR3 sequence is 17 residues long. The CDR3 coding sequence is TGTGCCAGCAGTTTAATCTCAGGGTGGAGCTCCTACAATGAGCAGTTCTTC. It encodes CASSLISGWSSYNEQFF.

The rearrangement joins TRBV29-1 to TRBJ2-7; D is uncertain. This CDR3 has 11 amino acids. V lost 2 bases, J lost 7 bases, and 9 bases lay in between. CDR1 is SQVTM, CDR2 ANQGSEA, per germline. CDR3 protein: CSVEMAREQYF. In DNA, the CDR3 is TGCAGCGTTGAAATGGCTAGAGAGCAGTACTTC.

This chain connects TRBV10-3 to TRBJ1-2, with 8 nucleotides matching TRBD1. This CDR3 contains 15 residues. After removal of 2 bases from V and 4 bases from J, the junction contained 6 bases not matched to a gene. Looked up from germline, CDR1 is ENHRY and CDR2 is SYGVKD. This CDR3 is CAISEGSGGSYGYTF. As DNA, the CDR3 is TGTGCCATCAGTGAGGGGTCAGGGGGCAGCTATGGCTACACCTTC.

In this sample, this clone turned up a few times. The chain carries TRBV6-5 and TRBJ1-2, with TRBD1 identical over 11 bases. The germline gives CDR1 MNHEY, CDR2 SVGAGI. Trimming removed 3 bases from V and 4 bases from J; junction bases left unmatched: 7. CDR3 length: 16 residues. The CDR3 here is CASSYTRTGGSYGYTF. For the CDR3, the DNA is TGTGCCAGCAGTTATACTAGGACAGGGGGCTCCTATGGCTACACCTTC.

This clone was observed once. The V gene is TRBV28, the J gene TRBJ2-1, with D perhaps TRBD2 (6 bases). The CDR3 runs to 13 residues. CDR1 MDHEN and CDR2 SYDVKM come from the germline V gene. V gave up 9 bases and J gave up 3 bases, with 12 bases separating them. The CDR3 DNA is TGTGCCAGTCGGGAGCCAGACTACAATGAGCAGTTCTTC. This gives the protein CASREPDYNEQFF.

The chain links TRBV4-2 to TRBJ2-7; 7 positions agree with TRBD2. The CDR3 runs to 15 residues. After removal of 4 bases from V and 0 bases from J, the junction contained 6 bases not matched to a gene. The germline V gene has CDR1 LGHNA and CDR2 YNFKEQ. CDR3: CASSREAGYSYEQYF. The CDR3 region has the DNA TGTGCCAGCAGCCGGGAAGCGGGGTACTCCTACGAGCAGTACTTC.

The chain employs TRBV6-5 and TRBJ2-1; TRBD2 might be the D (5 bases). Germline CDR1 and CDR2: MNHEY and SVGAGI. The length of the CDR3 is 11 residues. Trimming stripped 3 bases from V and 16 bases from J, with 13 bases between. CDR3 in amino acids: CASSYTGNNFF. The CDR3 DNA reads as TGTGCCAGCAGTTATACCGGGAACAACTTCTTC.

This chain's CDR3 is CASSITGGNQPQHF. The CDR3 DNA reads TGTGCCAGTAGTATTACAGGGGGCAATCAGCCCCAGCATTTT. The chain employs TRBV19 and TRBJ1-5, with 7 bases fitting TRBD1. The V and J ends lost 3 bases and 2 bases, in that order; junction bases with no gene match: 1. The V gene's germline CDR1 is LNHDA and CDR2 SQIVND (reference sequence). This CDR3 contains 14 residues.

The chain is built from TRBV28 and TRBJ2-3; 7 bases map to TRBD2. The CDR3 loop spans 15 amino acids. Germline CDR1 and CDR2: MDHEN and SYDVKM. V dropped 8 bases and J dropped 1; count of bases not matched to a gene: 9. CDR3 DNA sequence: TGTGCCAGCTGGGGAGCGGGATATGGCACAGATACGCAGTATTTT. Protein product: CASWGAGYGTDTQYF.

The chain joins TRBV19 to TRBJ2-2, with TRBD2 matching 9 bases. CDR3 length: 16 residues. V dropped 4 bases and J dropped 2; count of bases not matched to a gene: 5. The germline CDR1 and CDR2 sequences are LNHDA and SQIVND (reference sequence). CDR3 sequence reads: CASSSGLAPNTGELFF. CDR3 coding DNA: TGTGCCAGTAGTAGCGGACTAGCGCCAAACACCGGGGAGCTGTTTTTT.

The V call is TRBV7-2, the J call TRBJ2-6; D ambiguous. The V and J ends lost 3 bases and 2 bases respectively, with 2 bases between them. CDR1 is SGHTA, CDR2 FQGNSA, per germline. The CDR3 consists of 13 residues. In nucleotides, the CDR3 is TGTGCCAGCAGCTTGGCTGGGGCCAACGTCCTGACTTTC. This encodes CASSLAGANVLTF. Full variable domain (remainder filled in from reference TRBV7-2 and TRBJ2-6): GAGVSQSPSNKVTEKGKDVELRCDPISGHTALYWYRQSLGQGLEFLIYFQGNSAPDKSGLPSDRFSAERTGGSVSTLTIQRTQQEDSAVYLCASSLAGANVLTFGAGSRLTVL.

The chain couples TRBV5-8 to TRBJ2-7, with D perhaps TRBD2 (6 bases). Germline lookup yields CDR1 SGHTS and CDR2 YDEGEE. The CDR3 contains 18 residues. With 0 bases removed from V and 7 bases from J, the gap between germline ends came to 26 bases. CDR3 residues: CASSLVFGPGLDPLEQYF. The CDR3 region has the DNA TGTGCCAGCAGCTTGGTGTTCGGACCGGGACTGGACCCCCTAGAGCAGTACTTC.

The chain employs TRBV28 and TRBJ1-4; D is possibly TRBD1 (5 bases). The germline V and J ends were trimmed by 5 bases and 8 bases, with 9 bases remaining between them. The V gene's germline CDR1 is MDHEN and CDR2 SYDVKM. The CDR3 has 12 amino acids. For the CDR3, the DNA is TGTGCCAGCAGTGCCAGACAGGAAAAACTGTTTTTT. Its translation is CASSARQEKLFF.